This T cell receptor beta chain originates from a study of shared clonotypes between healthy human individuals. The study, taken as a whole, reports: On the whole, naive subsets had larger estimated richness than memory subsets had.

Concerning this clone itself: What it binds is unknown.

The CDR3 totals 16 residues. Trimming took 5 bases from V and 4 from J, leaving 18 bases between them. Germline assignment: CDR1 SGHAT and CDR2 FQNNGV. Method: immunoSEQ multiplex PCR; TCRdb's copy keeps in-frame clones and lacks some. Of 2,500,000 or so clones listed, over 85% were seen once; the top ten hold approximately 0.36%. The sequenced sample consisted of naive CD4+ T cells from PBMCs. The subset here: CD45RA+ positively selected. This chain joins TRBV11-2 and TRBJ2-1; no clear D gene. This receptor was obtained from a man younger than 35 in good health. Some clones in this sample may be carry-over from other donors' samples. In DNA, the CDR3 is TGTGCCAGCAGCCGATTCGGACCGACCCTTTACAATGAGCAGTTCTTC. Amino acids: CASSRFGPTLYNEQFF.